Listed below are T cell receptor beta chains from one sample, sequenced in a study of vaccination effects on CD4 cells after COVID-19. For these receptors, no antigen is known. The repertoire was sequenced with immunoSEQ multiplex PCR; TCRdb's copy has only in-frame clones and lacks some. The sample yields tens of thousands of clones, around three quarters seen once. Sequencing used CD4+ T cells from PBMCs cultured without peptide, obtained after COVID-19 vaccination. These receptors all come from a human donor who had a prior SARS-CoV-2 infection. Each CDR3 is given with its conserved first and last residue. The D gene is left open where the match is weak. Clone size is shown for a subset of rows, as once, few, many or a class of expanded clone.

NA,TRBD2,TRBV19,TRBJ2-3,CASTLYGGSTDTQYF,TGTGCCAGTACCCTTTACGGGGGGAGCACAGATACGCAGTATTTT
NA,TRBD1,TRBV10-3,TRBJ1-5,CAISEWGQHSNQPQHF,TGTGCCATCAGTGAGTGGGGACAGCATAGCAATCAGCCCCAGCATTTT
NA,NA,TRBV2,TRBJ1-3,CASTGDPTGNTIYF,TGTGCCAGCACAGGCGACCCTACTGGAAACACCATATATTTT
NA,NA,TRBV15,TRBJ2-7,CATSREGGWWTENYEQYF,TGTGCCACCAGCAGAGAGGGAGGGTGGTGGACAGAGAACTACGAGCAGTACTTC
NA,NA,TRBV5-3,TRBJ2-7,CARSFLSGRSTYEQYF,TGTGCCAGAAGCTTCCTTTCGGGGCGATCAACCTACGAGCAGTACTTC
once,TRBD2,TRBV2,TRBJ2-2,CASSEGSGRAGRDTGELFF,TGTGCCAGCAGTGAAGGTAGCGGGAGGGCCGGTAGGGACACCGGGGAGCTGTTTTTT
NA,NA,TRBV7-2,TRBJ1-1,CASSTYRVLNTEAFF,TGTGCCAGCAGCACATACAGGGTACTGAACACTGAAGCTTTCTTT
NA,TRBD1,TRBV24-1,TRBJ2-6,CATSDPGGLGSGANVLTF,TGTGCCACCAGTGATCCAGGGGGCCTGGGGTCTGGGGCCAACGTCCTGACTTTC
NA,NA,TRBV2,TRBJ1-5,CASTQRGLGNQPQHF,TGTGCCAGCACCCAGAGGGGATTGGGAAATCAGCCCCAGCATTTT
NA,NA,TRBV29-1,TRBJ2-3,CTGGVSTDTQYF,TGCACCGGAGGGGTAAGCACAGATACGCAGTATTTT
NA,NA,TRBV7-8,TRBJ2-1,CASSDPGQAANEQFF,TGTGCCAGCAGCGACCCGGGACAAGCGGCTAATGAGCAGTTCTTC
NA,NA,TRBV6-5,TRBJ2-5,CASSKQPQETQYF,TGTGCCAGCAGTAAACAGCCACAAGAGACCCAGTACTTC
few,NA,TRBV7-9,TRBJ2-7,CASSFEGLDEQYF,TGTGCCAGCAGCTTCGAGGGGTTAGACGAGCAGTACTTC
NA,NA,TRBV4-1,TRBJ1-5,CASTIGPDREVQPQHF,TGCGCCAGCACGATAGGACCGGACAGAGAAGTACAGCCCCAGCATTTT
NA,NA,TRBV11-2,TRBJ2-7,CASSSGVFDEQYF,TGTGCCAGCAGCTCGGGAGTATTCGACGAGCAGTACTTC
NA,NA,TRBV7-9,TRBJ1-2,CASSLLSGVGGYTF,TGTGCCAGCAGCTTACTTTCAGGGGTTGGTGGCTACACCTTC
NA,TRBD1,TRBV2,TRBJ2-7,CASSAERTGSVDEQYF,TGTGCCAGCAGCGCCGAACGGACAGGGAGCGTGGACGAGCAGTACTTC
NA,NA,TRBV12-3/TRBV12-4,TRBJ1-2,CASSSQGYGYTF,TGTGCCAGCAGTTCCCAGGGCTATGGCTACACCTTC
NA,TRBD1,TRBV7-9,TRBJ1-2,CASSETRTGGYYGYTF,TGTGCCAGCAGCGAAACCAGGACAGGCGGGTACTATGGCTACACCTTC
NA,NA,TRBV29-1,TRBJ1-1,CSVDSGGTEAFF,TGCAGCGTAGACAGTGGGGGGACTGAAGCTTTCTTT
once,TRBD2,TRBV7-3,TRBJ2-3,CASSLGLAASTDTQYF,TGTGCCAGCAGCCTCGGACTAGCCGCCTCGACAGATACGCAGTATTTT
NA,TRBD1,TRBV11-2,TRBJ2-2,CASSPVTGGPGELFF,TGTGCCAGCAGCCCCGTCACAGGGGGGCCCGGGGAGCTGTTTTTT
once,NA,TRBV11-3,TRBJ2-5,CASSPQMETQYF,TGTGCCAGCAGCCCCCAAATGGAGACCCAGTACTTC
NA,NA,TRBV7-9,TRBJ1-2,CASSTPTENYGYTF,TGTGCCAGCAGCACACCTACAGAAAACTATGGCTACACCTTC
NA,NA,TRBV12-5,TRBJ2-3,CASGLGTHLSTDTQYF,TGTGCTAGTGGTTTGGGGACACACCTCAGCACAGATACGCAGTATTTT
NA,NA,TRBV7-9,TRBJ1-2,CASSPRGHYGYTF,TGTGCCAGCAGCCCCAGGGGCCACTATGGCTACACCTTC
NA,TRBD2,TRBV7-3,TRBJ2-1,CASSLFPPQLAGAYNEQFF,TGTGCCAGCAGCTTATTCCCTCCTCAGCTAGCGGGAGCTTACAATGAGCAGTTCTTC
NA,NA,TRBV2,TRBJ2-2,CASSEALRNTGELFF,TGTGCCAGCAGTGAAGCGCTTCGGAACACCGGGGAGCTGTTTTTT
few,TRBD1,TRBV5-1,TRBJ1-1,CASSLRQGYAGTEAFF,TGCGCCAGCAGCCTAAGACAGGGCTACGCGGGAACTGAAGCTTTCTTT
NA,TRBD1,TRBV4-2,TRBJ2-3,CASSQADRVATDTQYF,TGTGCCAGCAGCCAGGCTGACAGGGTGGCGACAGATACGCAGTATTTT
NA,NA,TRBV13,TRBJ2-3,CASSFLGSDTQYF,TGTGCCAGCAGCTTCCTCGGGTCAGATACGCAGTATTTT
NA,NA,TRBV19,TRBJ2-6,CASRQGINSGANVLTF,TGTGCCAGTAGACAGGGTATTAACTCTGGGGCCAACGTCCTGACTTTC
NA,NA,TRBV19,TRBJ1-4,CASSMDDSPNEKLFF,TGTGCCAGTAGTATGGACGACAGCCCGAATGAAAAACTGTTTTTT
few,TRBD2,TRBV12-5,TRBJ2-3,CASGLGTSGDTQYF,TGTGCTAGTGGTTTGGGGACTAGCGGCGATACGCAGTATTTT
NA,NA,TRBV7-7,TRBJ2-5,CACSRGIIETQYF,TGTGCTTGCTCACGGGGGATAATAGAGACCCAGTACTTC
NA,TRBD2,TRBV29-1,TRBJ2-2,CSGGGTGELFF,TGCAGCGGGGGGGGCACCGGGGAGCTGTTTTTT
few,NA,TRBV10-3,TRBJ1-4,CAISEGEKLFF,TGTGCCATCAGTGAGGGGGAAAAACTGTTTTTT
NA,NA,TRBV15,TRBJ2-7,CATSQERTGFDEQYF,TGTGCCACCAGCCAGGAACGTACAGGGTTCGACGAGCAGTACTTC
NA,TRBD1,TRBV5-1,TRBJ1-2,CASSVGQGTYGYTF,TGCGCCAGCAGCGTGGGACAGGGAACGTATGGCTACACCTTC
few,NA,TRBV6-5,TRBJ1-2,CASSPTDNYGYTF,TGTGCCAGCAGCCCAACAGATAACTATGGCTACACCTTC
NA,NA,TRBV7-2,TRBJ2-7,CASSFVFGSTYEQYF,TGTGCCAGCAGCTTCGTTTTCGGGAGCACCTACGAGCAGTACTTC
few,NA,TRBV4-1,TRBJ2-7,CASSQDGERRSYEQYF,TGCGCCAGCAGCCAAGATGGGGAGCGACGCTCCTACGAGCAGTACTTC
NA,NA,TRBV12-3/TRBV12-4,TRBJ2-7,CASSPLNKYEQYF,TGTGCCAGCAGTCCCCTAAACAAGTACGAGCAGTACTTC
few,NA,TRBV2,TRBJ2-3,CASSDSNGGTDTQYF,TGTGCCAGCAGTGATTCAAACGGCGGCACAGATACGCAGTATTTT
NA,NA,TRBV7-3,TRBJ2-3,CASRLGSTDTQYF,TGTGCCAGCAGGCTGGGCAGCACAGATACGCAGTATTTT
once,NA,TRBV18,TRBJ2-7,CASSRDPGYEQYF,TGTGCCAGCTCACGGGACCCCGGCTACGAGCAGTACTTC